The clone carrying this T cell receptor beta chain was observed a handful of times. Its antigen is not identified. Germline CDR1 SGHAT, CDR2 FQDESV (reference sequence). This CDR3 region has 16 residues. V lost 3 bases, J lost 2 bases, and 15 bases lay in between. These data come from a study of early stage breast cancer tumors. Study background: About 70% of the 16 invasive tumors were ER+, PR+ and HER2-.

Sequencing used immunoSEQ multiplex PCR; TCRdb keeps in-frame clones, though not all of them. Among about 5,400 clones, 60% to 70% were seen once, and the ten largest hold 9.4%. Study results and caveats: Chain pairing and CD4, CD8 or FOXP3 expression were not captured. Tumor and normal breast were distinguished via blood comparison in 14 of 16 patients.

This rearrangement joins TRBV11-1 to TRBJ2-3; no clear D gene. The origin of this receptor is a person in their sixties or seventies with breast cancer. Material for sequencing was breast tumor tissue. The CDR3 DNA reads TGTGCCAGCAGCTTGGGTTCTTGGTGGGACACAGATACGCAGTATTTT. This translates into CASSLGSWWDTDTQYF.